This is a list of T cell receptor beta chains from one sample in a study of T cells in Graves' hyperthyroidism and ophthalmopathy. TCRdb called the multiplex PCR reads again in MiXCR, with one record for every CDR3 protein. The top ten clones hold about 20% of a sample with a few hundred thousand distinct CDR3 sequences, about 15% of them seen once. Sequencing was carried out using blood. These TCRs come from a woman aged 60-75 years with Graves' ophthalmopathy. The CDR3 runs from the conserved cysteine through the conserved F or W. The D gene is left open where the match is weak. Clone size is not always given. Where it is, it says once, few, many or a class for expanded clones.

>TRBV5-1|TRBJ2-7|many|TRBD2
CASSLVSGRNEQYF
TGCGCCAGCAGCTTGGTAAGCGGGAGGAACGAGCAGTACTTC
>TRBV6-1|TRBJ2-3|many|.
CASSEGVGGSDTQYF
TGTGCCAGCAGTGAAGGGGTGGGGGGCTCTGATACGCAGTATTTT
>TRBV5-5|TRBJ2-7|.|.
CASSWKGRGVQHYEQYF
TGTGCCAGCAGCTGGAAGGGCCGGGGAGTACAGCACTACGAGCAGTACTTC
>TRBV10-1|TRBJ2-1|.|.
CASSESGAGDEQFF
TGCGCCAGCAGTGAGTCGGGGGCGGGGGATGAGCAGTTCTTC
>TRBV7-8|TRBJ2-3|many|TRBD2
CASRTGTSGGGTDTQYF
TGTGCCAGCAGGACCGGGACTAGCGGGGGGGGCACAGATACGCAGTATTTT
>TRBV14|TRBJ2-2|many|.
CASSQVLRDTGELFF
TGTGCCAGCAGCCAAGTTTTGCGGGACACCGGGGAGCTGTTTTTT
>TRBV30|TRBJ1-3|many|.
CAWGGAGRSRNTIYF
TGTGCCTGGGGAGGGGCAGGGCGTAGCAGAAACACCATATATTTT
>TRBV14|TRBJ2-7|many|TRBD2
CASSPTSGWTLEQYF
TGTGCCAGCAGCCCCACTAGCGGGTGGACTCTCGAGCAGTACTTC
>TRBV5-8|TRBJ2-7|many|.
CASSSDLAYEQYF
TGTGCCAGCAGCTCAGACCTGGCCTACGAGCAGTACTTC
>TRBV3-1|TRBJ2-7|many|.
CASSQLGEQYF
TGTGCCAGCAGCCAGCTGGGCGAGCAGTACTTC
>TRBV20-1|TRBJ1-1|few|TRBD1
CSAFTGTGGTEAFF
TGCAGTGCTTTTACCGGGACAGGGGGGACTGAAGCTTTCTTT
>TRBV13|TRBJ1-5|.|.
CASSLGGRQPQHF
TGTGCCAGCAGCTTAGGAGGTCGTCAGCCCCAGCATTTT
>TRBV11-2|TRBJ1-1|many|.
CASSLTEAFF
TGTGCCAGCAGCCTGACAGAAGCTTTCTTT
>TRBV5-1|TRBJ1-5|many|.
CASSHESGAGQPQHF
TGCGCCAGCAGTCATGAGTCCGGGGCCGGGCAGCCCCAGCATTTT
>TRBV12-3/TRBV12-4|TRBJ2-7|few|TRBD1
CASRQGASYEQYF
TGTGCCAGCCGACAGGGTGCTTCCTACGAGCAGTACTTC
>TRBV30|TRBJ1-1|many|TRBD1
CAWSIGQGTEAFF
TGTGCCTGGAGTATCGGACAGGGCACTGAAGCTTTCTTT
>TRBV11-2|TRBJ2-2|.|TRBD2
CASSLWTSGTTGELFF
TGTGCCAGCAGCCTTTGGACTAGCGGGACGACCGGGGAGCTGTTTTTT
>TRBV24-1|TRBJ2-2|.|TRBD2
CATSDPPTSGGTDGELFF
TGTGCCACCAGTGACCCCCCGACTAGCGGGGGGACTGACGGGGAGCTGTTTTTT
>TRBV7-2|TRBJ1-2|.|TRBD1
CASSLAPGTGGRGYTF
TGTGCCAGCAGCTTAGCTCCCGGGACAGGGGGCCGAGGCTACACCTTC
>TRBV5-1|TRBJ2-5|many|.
CASMKTQETQYF
TGCGCCAGCATGAAGACACAAGAGACCCAGTACTTC
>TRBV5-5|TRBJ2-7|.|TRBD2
CASSLRLAASSYEQYF
TGTGCCAGCAGCCTCCGACTAGCGGCGAGCTCCTACGAGCAGTACTTC
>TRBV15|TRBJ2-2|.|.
CATSRDPRTTNTGELFF
TGTGCCACCAGCAGAGATCCCCGGACAACGAACACCGGGGAGCTGTTTTTT
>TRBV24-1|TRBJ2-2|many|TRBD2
CATSKPGLAGVKAGELFF
TGTGCCACCAGTAAACCGGGACTAGCGGGAGTAAAGGCCGGGGAGCTGTTTTTT
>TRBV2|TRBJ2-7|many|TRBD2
CASGGPSGGYEQYF
TGTGCCAGCGGCGGGCCTAGCGGTGGTTACGAGCAGTACTTC
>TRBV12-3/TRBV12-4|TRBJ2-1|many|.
CASSLPEAGYNEQFF
TGTGCCAGCAGTTTACCGGAGGCTGGTTACAATGAGCAGTTCTTC
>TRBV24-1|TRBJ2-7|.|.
CATSGPGSYEQYF
TGTGCCACCAGTGGGCCTGGCAGCTACGAGCAGTACTTC
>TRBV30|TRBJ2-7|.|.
CAWSAISGTHSGEQYF
TGTGCCTGGAGTGCGATATCCGGGACTCATTCGGGGGAGCAGTACTTC
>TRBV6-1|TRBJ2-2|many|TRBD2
CASSRRRTSGNTGELFF
TGTGCCAGCAGTCGAAGGAGGACTAGCGGGAACACCGGGGAGCTGTTTTTT
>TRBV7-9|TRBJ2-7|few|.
CAAQGQASYEQYF
TGTGCCGCCCAGGGGCAGGCCTCCTACGAGCAGTACTTC
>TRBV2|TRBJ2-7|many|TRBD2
CASSTLGAGVGEQYF
TGTGCCAGCAGTACGTTAGGAGCGGGAGTCGGCGAGCAGTACTTC
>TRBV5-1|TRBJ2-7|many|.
CASSRTNGSGEQYF
TGCGCCAGCAGCAGGACTAACGGGAGTGGGGAGCAGTACTTC
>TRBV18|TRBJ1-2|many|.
CASSLGRNNYGYTF
TGTGCCAGCTCCCTGGGCCGAAACAACTATGGCTACACCTTC